This T cell receptor (beta chain) appears in the sequencing data of a study of T cell changes during pregnancy in multiple sclerosis (dated by TCRdb to about 2019). Broadly, across the study: The study examined how the T cell repertoire changed over the course of pregnancy in women with multiple sclerosis.

A single count supports this clone. The antigen it binds to is not known. No base quality information exists; no much larger clone differs at one position. Library creation used the immunoSEQ multiplex PCR assay. TCRdb re-hosts the immuneACCESS table, in-frame sequences only. Its copies lack some clones; in the studies checked, an unresolved V gene accounts for under half of them, and the cause for the rest is not known. In all, the sample holds about 100,000 clones, and roughly 90% of those were seen once. The ten largest make up around 1.8% of the sample. Including cysteine and phenylalanine, the CDR3 has 15 amino acids. Here the CDR3 DNA is all that survives: 45 bases in frame from base 1. Trimming takes 5 bases off V and 4 bases off J; junction bases not matched to a gene: 6. CDR1 and CDR2 are read off the germline V gene (reference sequence) as MNHEY and SMNVEV.

The input for sequencing was peripheral blood, taken after pregnancy. Rearrangement joined TRBV27 to TRBJ2-4; the junction holds 9 bases that match TRBD1. This clonotype originated in a female donor with multiple sclerosis, enrolled in a pregnancy study. The CDR3 has the sequence CASSLTGTGKNIQYF. Here is the DNA: TGTGCCAGCAGTCTGACCGGGACAGGGAAAAACATTCAGTACTTC.